This TCR beta chain was sequenced during a study of shared clonotypes between healthy human individuals (TCRdb year 2020). Study-level background: A couple of women and three men aged 18 to 49 years were included in the cohort. Per donor, leukapheresis produced somewhere between about 0.94 and 9 billion PBMCs. Libraries were prepared and TCR repertoires were sequenced by different laboratories using diverse techniques, in order to increase sequencing depth and limit assay-specific biases. Blood TCR repertoires of a handful of healthy adults were deeply sequenced to estimate repertoire size and the extent of clonotype sharing between individuals. For each donor, three plates each were used for CD4 naive and CD4 memory, two plates were used for CD8 naive, and one plate was used for CD8 memory. On the study overall, not on this receptor specifically: Based on pairwise subsampling, the degree of clonotype sharing among donors was expected to be affected by sequencing depth. Only blood was sampled, and tissue TCR repertoires likely differ from those in blood. When a handful of donors were compared, the shared fraction of clonotypes was 5% to 6.5% for naive CD4, more than 3% for naive CD8, about 2.5% for memory CD4, and 0.35% to 0.4% for memory CD8. Estimated clonotype richness was generally larger for naive than for memory subsets. Compared with non-shared clonotypes, the clonotypes found in all four sorted-subset donors had higher generation probabilities. Rarefaction of sorted-subset datasets indicated incomplete sequencing despite the large sequencing depth. The genetic and exposure-history diversity represented was limited by the small number of donors.

Donors were healthy HIV-negative adults with no recently reported acute infections or vaccinations. All donors were Caucasian adults living in Nashville, Tennessee, USA. CD4+ T cells were enriched through magnetic negative selection, after which naive cells were positively selected on CD45RA and the remaining negative fraction served as the memory subset. After blood collection by leukapheresis, PBMCs were isolated using Ficoll-Histopaque density gradient centrifugation and then cryopreserved in the vapor phase of liquid nitrogen. Analytical flow cytometry was used to check the purity and quantity of every magnetically sorted T cell population. Genomic DNA was isolated from each sorted fraction and quantified by UV absorbance on a Nanodrop 2000c. Using the deep immunoSEQ assay, multiplex PCR amplified TCR CDR3 regions from genomic DNA. For each cell subset, the extracted genomic DNA was distributed evenly across all wells of several immunoSEQ 96-well plates, and each plate served as one replicate. For sorted subsets, each replicate PCR was loaded with roughly 200 ng genomic DNA, equivalent to some 27,000 T cell genomes. Purified libraries were measured with a Qubit 3.0 fluorometer, size-checked on a Bioanalyzer 2100, and measured again with the KAPA Library Quantification kit. Every immunoSEQ 96-well plate was sequenced on a dedicated single-read 150-cycle Illumina NextSeq 550 flow cell. The original pipeline was this. Because the immunoSEQ output included only junctional sequences and no quality scores, the filtering could not be the same as the filtering used for full-length reads. Sequences were annotated with PyIR, a Python wrapper for IgBLAST v1.9, using IMGT germline references to assign V/J genes and CDR3. Reads were removed for weak V/J assignments (E-value above 1e-6), missing CDR3, stop codons, out-of-frame junctions, or ambiguous translated residues. V3J clonotypes were defined by identical inferred V gene, J gene, and CDR3 amino acid sequence. Percentage overlap between repertoires was calculated by dividing the number of shared unique clonotypes by the size of the smaller repertoire. Three approaches were used to assess repertoire richness: RTK rarefaction, the Chao1 estimator, and Recon v2.1 estimates of unobserved clonotypes. OLGA was used to compute generation probabilities for all TCRbeta clonotypes that the gDNA method yielded from a few donors. The clones in this table, taken by TCRdb from immuneACCESS, are in-frame only. Not every clone is retained; where verified, under half of the shortfall comes from an unresolved V gene, and the cause of the rest is unknown. From that table come the V and J calls and clone size; the DNA was used to work out D and trimming. The sample includes about a million clones, with approximately 80% observed a single time. The ten largest clones take up 0.89% of the sample.

On this clone: Which antigen it targets is not known. Base-call qualities are not available, and no considerably larger clone is one nucleotide away. This sample also contains other DNA sequences that code for the same CDR3.

V and J are truncated by 0 bases and 0 bases respectively, leaving an intervening sequence of 9 bases. For CDR1 and CDR2, the germline V gene lists MGHRA and YSYEKL. The CDR3 holds 16 amino acids from the cysteine to the phenylalanine. Only CDR3 DNA is held: 48 bases, read in frame from base 1. The receptor was derived from a man younger than 30 in good health. Some clones in this sample may be carry-over from other donors' samples. The rearranged segments are TRBV4-1 and TRBJ1-5, with the D gene not confidently named. The source material was memory CD4+ T cells from PBMCs. The cell subset or site label on this specimen signifies: CD45RA-negative fraction. The CDR3 protein: CASSQETGYSNQPQHF. The sequence in DNA is TGCGCCAGCAGCCAAGAGACCGGGTATAGCAATCAGCCCCAGCATTTT.